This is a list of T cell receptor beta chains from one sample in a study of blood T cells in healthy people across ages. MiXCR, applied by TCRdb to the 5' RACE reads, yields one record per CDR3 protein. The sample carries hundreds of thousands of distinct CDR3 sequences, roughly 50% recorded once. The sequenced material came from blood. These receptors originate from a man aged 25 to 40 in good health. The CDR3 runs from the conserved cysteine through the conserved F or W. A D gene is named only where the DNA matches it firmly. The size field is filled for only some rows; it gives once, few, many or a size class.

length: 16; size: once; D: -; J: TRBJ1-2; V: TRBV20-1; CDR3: CSARDFLALEGTGYTF; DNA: TGCAGTGCTAGAGACTTTCTGGCGTTAGAGGGGACTGGCTACACCTTC
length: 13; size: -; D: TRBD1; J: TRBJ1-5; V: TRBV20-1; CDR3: CSGQGAANQPQHF; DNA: TGCTCAGGACAGGGAGCGGCAAATCAGCCCCAGCATTTT
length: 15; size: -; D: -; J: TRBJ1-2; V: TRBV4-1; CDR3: CASSQDFRVHYGYTF; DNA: TGCGCCAGCAGCCAAGATTTTAGGGTTCACTATGGCTACACCTTC
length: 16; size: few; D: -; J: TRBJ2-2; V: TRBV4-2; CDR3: CASSQQTGSFTGELFF; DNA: TGTGCCAGCAGCCAACAAACAGGGTCGTTCACCGGGGAGCTGTTTTTT
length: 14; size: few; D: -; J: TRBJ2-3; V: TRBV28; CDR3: CASSYRRTFYTQYF; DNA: TGTGCCAGCAGTTACCGAAGGACTTTCTATACGCAGTATTTT
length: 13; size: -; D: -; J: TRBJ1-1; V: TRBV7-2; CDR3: CASSLTGYTEAFF; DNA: TGTGCCAGCAGCTTAACAGGGTACACTGAAGCTTTCTTT
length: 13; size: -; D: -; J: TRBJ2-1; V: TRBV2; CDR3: CASRKGIMNEQFF; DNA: TGTGCCAGCAGAAAGGGGATTATGAATGAGCAGTTCTTC
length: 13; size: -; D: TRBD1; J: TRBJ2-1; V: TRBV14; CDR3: CASSHRSGGEQFF; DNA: TGTGCCAGCAGCCACAGGTCAGGGGGTGAGCAGTTCTTC
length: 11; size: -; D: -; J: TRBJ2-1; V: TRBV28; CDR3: CASSLARQQVF; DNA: TGTGCCAGCAGTTTAGCCCGGCAGCAGGTCTTC
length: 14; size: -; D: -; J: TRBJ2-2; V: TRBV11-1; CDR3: CASSLAGGLGELFF; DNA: TGTGCCAGCAGCTTAGCAGGAGGCCTCGGGGAGCTGTTTTTT
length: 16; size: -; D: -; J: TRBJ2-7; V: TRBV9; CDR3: CASSVDAGGSSYEQYF; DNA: TGCGCCAGCAGCGTAGATGCCGGTGGGAGCTCCTACGAGCAGTACTTC
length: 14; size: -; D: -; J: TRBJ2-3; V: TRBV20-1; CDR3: CSAHQQGGSYTQYF; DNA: TGCAGTGCTCACCAGCAAGGGGGTTCTTATACGCAGTATTTT
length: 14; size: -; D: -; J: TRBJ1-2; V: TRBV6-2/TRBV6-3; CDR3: CASSSRKAAYGYTF; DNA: TGTGCCAGCAGTTCAAGGAAGGCTGCCTATGGCTACACCTTC
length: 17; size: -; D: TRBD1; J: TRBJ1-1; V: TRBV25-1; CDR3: CASSEYRTGGSKNEAFF; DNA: TGTGCCAGCAGTGAATATCGGACAGGGGGCTCAAAGAACGAAGCTTTCTTT
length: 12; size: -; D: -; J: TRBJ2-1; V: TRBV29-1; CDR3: CSVESPSYEQFF; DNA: TGCAGCGTTGAGTCCCCCTCCTATGAGCAGTTCTTC
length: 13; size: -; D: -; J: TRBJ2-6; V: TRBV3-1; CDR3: CASSQFGANVLTF; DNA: TGTGCCAGCAGCCAATTTGGGGCCAACGTCCTGACTTTC
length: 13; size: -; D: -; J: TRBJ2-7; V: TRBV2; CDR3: CASNRRLSYEQYF; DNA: TGTGCCAGCAATAGGCGGCTTTCCTACGAGCAGTACTTC
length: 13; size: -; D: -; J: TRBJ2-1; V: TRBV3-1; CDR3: CASSQGGQDEQFF; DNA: TGTGCCAGCAGCCAAGGGGGACAAGATGAGCAGTTCTTC
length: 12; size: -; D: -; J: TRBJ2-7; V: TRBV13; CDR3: CASSSWLGEQYF; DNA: TGTGCCAGCAGCTCCTGGCTGGGGGAGCAGTACTTC
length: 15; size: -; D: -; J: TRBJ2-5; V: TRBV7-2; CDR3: CASSLGLRAYETQYF; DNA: TGTGCCAGCAGCTTGGGTCTGCGGGCCTACGAGACCCAGTACTTC
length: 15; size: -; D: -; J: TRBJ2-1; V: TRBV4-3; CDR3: CASSQVPAGNNEQFF; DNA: TGCGCCAGCAGCCAAGTTCCGGCAGGGAACAATGAGCAGTTCTTC
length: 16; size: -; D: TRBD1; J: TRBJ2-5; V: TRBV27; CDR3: CARSTLPGQTQETQYF; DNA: TGTGCCAGATCCACTCTTCCGGGACAGACACAAGAGACCCAGTACTTC
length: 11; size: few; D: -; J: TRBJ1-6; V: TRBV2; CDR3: CASQKNSPLHF; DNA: TGTGCCAGCCAAAAGAATTCACCCCTCCACTTT
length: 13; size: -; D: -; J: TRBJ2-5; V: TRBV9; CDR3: CASSVEVQETQYF; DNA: TGTGCCAGCAGCGTTGAGGTCCAAGAGACCCAGTACTTC
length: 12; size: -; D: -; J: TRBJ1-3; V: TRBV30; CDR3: CAWIPFGTTIYF; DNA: TGTGCCTGGATTCCGTTTGGAACCACCATATATTTT
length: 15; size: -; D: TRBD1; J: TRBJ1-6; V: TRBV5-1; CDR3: CASSRDRPNNSPLHF; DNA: TGCGCCAGCAGCCGGGACAGGCCTAATAATTCACCCCTCCACTTT
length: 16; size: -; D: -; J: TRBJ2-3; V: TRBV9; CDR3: CASSPLAGPSTDTQYF; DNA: TGTGCCAGCAGCCCGCTAGCAGGACCTAGCACAGATACGCAGTATTTT
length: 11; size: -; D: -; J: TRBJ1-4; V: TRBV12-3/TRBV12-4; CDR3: CASSTGEKLFF; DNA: TGTGCCAGCAGTACTGGGGAAAAACTGTTTTTT
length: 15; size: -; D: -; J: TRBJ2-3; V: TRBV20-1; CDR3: CSATHLGGPQDTQYF; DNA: TGCAGTGCAACCCACCTAGGCGGTCCCCAAGATACGCAGTATTTT
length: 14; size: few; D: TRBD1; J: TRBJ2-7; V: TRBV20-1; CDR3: CSASAGTGEHEQYF; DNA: TGCAGTGCTAGCGCCGGGACAGGTGAACACGAGCAGTACTTC
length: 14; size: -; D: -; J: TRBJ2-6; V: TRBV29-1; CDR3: CSVQLHAGANVLTF; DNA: TGCAGCGTTCAACTACATGCTGGGGCCAACGTCCTGACTTTC
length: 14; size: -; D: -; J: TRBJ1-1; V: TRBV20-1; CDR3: CSATNGHLNTEAFF; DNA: TGCAGTGCGACGAACGGACATCTGAACACTGAAGCTTTCTTT
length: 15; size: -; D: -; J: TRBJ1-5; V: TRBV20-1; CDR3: CSARGGGGSNQPQHF; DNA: TGCAGTGCTAGAGGTGGGGGTGGTAGCAATCAGCCCCAGCATTTT
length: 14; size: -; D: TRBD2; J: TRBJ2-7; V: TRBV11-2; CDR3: CASSWQRGTYEQYF; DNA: TGTGCCAGCAGCTGGCAGCGGGGTACCTACGAGCAGTACTTC
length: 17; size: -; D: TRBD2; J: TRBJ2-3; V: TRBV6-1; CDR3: CASSSRGLAGDGDTQYF; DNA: TGTGCCAGCAGCTCCCGGGGACTAGCGGGAGATGGCGATACGCAGTATTTT
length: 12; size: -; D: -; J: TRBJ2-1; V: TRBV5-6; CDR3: CASSLWGQEQFF; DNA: TGTGCCAGCAGCTTGTGGGGGCAGGAGCAGTTCTTC
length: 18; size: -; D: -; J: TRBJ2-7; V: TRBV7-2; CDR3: CASSPRPEKNQLSYEQYF; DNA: TGTGCCAGCAGCCCCCGCCCCGAGAAAAACCAACTCTCCTACGAGCAGTACTTC
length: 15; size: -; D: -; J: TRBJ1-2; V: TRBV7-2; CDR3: CASSLVGRESYGYTF; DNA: TGTGCCAGCAGCTTAGTAGGCAGGGAATCCTATGGCTACACCTTC
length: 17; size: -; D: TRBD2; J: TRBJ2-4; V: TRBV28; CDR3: CASSLSPLGQLAGIEYF; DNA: TGTGCCAGCAGTTTAAGCCCCCTGGGCCAACTAGCGGGTATAGAGTACTTC
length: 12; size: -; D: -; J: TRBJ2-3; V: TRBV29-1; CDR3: CSVHRGQAEQYF; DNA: TGCAGCGTTCACAGAGGGCAGGCTGAACAGTATTTT
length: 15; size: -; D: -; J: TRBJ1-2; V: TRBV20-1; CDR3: CSARPYRDTNYGYTF; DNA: TGCAGTGCTAGACCTTACCGGGACACCAACTATGGCTACACCTTC
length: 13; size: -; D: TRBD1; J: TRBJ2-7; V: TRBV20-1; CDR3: CSAGTEHTYEQYF; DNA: TGCAGTGCGGGGACAGAGCATACCTACGAGCAGTACTTC
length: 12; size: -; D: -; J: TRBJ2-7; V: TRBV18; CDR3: CASSPYKDEQYF; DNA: TGTGCCAGCTCACCGTATAAGGACGAGCAGTACTTC
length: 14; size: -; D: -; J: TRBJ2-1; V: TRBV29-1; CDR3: CSVGGAEGYNEQFF; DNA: TGCAGCGTTGGGGGGGCAGAAGGCTACAATGAGCAGTTCTTC
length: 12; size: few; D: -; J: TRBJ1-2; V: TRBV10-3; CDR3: CAISEPLYGYTF; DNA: TGTGCCATCAGTGAGCCGTTGTATGGCTACACCTTC
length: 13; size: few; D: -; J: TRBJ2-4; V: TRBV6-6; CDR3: CASSRQNKNIQYF; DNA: TGTGCCAGCAGTCGACAGAACAAAAACATTCAGTACTTC
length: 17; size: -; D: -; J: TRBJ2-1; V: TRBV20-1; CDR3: CSARAILGARLYNEQFF; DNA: TGCAGTGCTAGAGCGATACTGGGTGCTCGACTCTACAATGAGCAGTTCTTC
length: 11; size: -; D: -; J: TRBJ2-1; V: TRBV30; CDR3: CAWSPRNEQFF; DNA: TGTGCCTGGAGTCCCCGCAATGAGCAGTTCTTC
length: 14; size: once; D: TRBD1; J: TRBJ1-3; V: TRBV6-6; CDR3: CASSSTGVGNTIYF; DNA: TGTGCCAGCAGTTCTACAGGGGTTGGAAACACCATATATTTT
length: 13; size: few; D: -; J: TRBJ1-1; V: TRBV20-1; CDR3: CSAIAGRNTEAFF; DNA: TGCAGTGCTATAGCGGGGCGGAACACTGAAGCTTTCTTT
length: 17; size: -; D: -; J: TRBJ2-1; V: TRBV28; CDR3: CARGAWLADLKVNEQFF; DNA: TGTGCCAGAGGGGCTTGGCTTGCGGACCTCAAGGTTAATGAGCAGTTCTTC
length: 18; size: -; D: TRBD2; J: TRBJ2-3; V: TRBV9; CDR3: CASSVGSIGTSGSYTQYF; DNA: TGTGCCAGCAGCGTAGGTTCGATCGGAACTAGCGGGAGTTATACGCAGTATTTT
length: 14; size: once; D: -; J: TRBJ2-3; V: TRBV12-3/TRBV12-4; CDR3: CASYERVRPDTQYF; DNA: TGTGCCAGCTACGAGAGGGTCCGACCAGATACGCAGTATTTT
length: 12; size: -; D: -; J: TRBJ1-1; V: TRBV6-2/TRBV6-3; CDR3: CASKGEGHPAFF; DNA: TGTGCCAGCAAGGGGGAGGGACATCCAGCTTTCTTT
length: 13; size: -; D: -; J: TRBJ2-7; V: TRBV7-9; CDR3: CASSFSTTPEQYF; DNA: TGTGCCAGCAGCTTCTCTACCACTCCCGAGCAGTACTTC
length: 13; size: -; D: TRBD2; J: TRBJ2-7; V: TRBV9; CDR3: CASSTGLAYEQYF; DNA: TGTGCCAGCAGCACGGGACTAGCCTACGAGCAGTACTTC
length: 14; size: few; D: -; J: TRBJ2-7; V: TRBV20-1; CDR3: CSARARLALYEQYF; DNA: TGCAGTGCTAGGGCTCGGCTAGCGCTCTACGAGCAGTACTTC
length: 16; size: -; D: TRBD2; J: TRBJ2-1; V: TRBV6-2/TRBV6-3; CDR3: CASSYPLAGGVVEQFF; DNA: TGTGCCAGCAGTTACCCGCTAGCGGGAGGGGTTGTTGAGCAGTTCTTC
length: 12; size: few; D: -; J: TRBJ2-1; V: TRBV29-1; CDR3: CSVERLINEQFF; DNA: TGCAGCGTTGAAAGGTTGATTAATGAGCAGTTCTTC
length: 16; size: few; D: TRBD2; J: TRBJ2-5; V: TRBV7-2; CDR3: CASLKVTGGGRETQYF; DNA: TGTGCCAGCCTTAAAGTCACGGGGGGAGGGCGGGAGACCCAGTACTTC